This entry lists 22 T cell receptor beta chains sequenced from one sample in a study of blood T cell repertoires in COVID-19. Measured with immunoSEQ multiplex PCR; TCRdb has only the in-frame clones, and not every one. This sample has 150,000 to 200,000 clones; nearly 90% occur once, and the top ten carry approximately 2.3%. Sequenced sample: PBMCs or T cells enriched from blood (not recorded which). The origin of the receptors is a woman aged 40 to 50 with acute COVID-19.

This chain links TRBV29-1 with TRBJ2-2; 10 bases line up with TRBD1. Germline CDR1 is SQVTM and CDR2 is ANQGSEA. The trim removed 7 bases at V and 5 bases at J, leaving 4 bases unmatched. CDR3 length equals 13 residues. The CDR3 spells CSGGTGVTGELFF. The CDR3 nucleotides are TGCAGCGGGGGGACAGGGGTGACCGGGGAGCTGTTTTTT.

This clone was detected a few times. This sequence joins TRBV7-2 and TRBJ2-1, with 8 bases lining up with TRBD1. J gave up 8 bases and V 3 bases, and 6 bases lay outside the gene matches. The CDR3 is made up of 14 amino acids. CDR1 SGHTA and CDR2 FQGNSA come from the germline V gene. The CDR3 bases are TGTGCCAGCAGCTTTCGGACAGGGAAGGATGAGCAGTTCTTC. Amino acid sequence: CASSFRTGKDEQFF. The complete variable domain, with remaining parts taken from reference TRBV7-2 and TRBJ2-1, reads GAGVSQSPSNKVTEKGKDVELRCDPISGHTALYWYRQSLGQGLEFLIYFQGNSAPDKSGLPSDRFSAERTGGSVSTLTIQRTQQEDSAVYLCASSFRTGKDEQFFGPGTRLTVL.

The V gene is TRBV6-5, the J gene TRBJ2-2; possibly TRBD2 for D (6 bases). Germline values: CDR1 MNHEY, CDR2 SVGAGI. The CDR3 length is 15 residues. The ends were cut back, 7 bases at V and 2 bases at J, with 14 bases in the middle. CDR3 region: CASNGLNINTGELFF. The CDR3 nucleotides read TGTGCCAGCAACGGACTAAATATTAACACCGGGGAGCTGTTTTTT.

The chain employs TRBV13 and TRBJ2-7, with D tentatively TRBD2 (6 bases). V was pared by 4 bases and J by 1 base, with 14 bases between. The length of the CDR3 is 15 residues. Germline assignment: CDR1 PRHDT and CDR2 FYEKMQ (reference sequence). This chain's CDR3 is CASSYGGDFSYEQYF. The CDR3 nucleotides are TGTGCCAGCAGCTACGGAGGGGACTTTTCCTACGAGCAGTACTTC.

This chain connects TRBV5-1 to TRBJ1-1; D gene unclear. Per germline, CDR1 SGHRS and CDR2 YFSETQ. The CDR3 consists of 16 residues. Trimming took off 5 bases at V and 6 bases at J, with 23 bases between the two ends. This CDR3 is CASSPGSLNVRAEAFF. The CDR3 DNA sequence: TGCGCCAGCAGTCCCGGGTCCCTAAATGTACGAGCTGAAGCTTTCTTT.

This clone was counted a few times. The DNA of the CDR3 is TGTGCCAGTAGCGGCCTAGCGCCCTCTTTATCAATGGGGCAGTTCTTC. This gives the protein CASSGLAPSLSMGQFF. The genes are TRBV19 and TRBJ2-1; the D gene is possibly TRBD2 (6 bases). The CDR3 loop spans 16 amino acids. V was shortened by 6 bases and J by 12 bases, with 27 bases between the two germline ends. Germline assignment: CDR1 LNHDA and CDR2 SQIVND (reference sequence).

This rearrangement joins TRBV28 to TRBJ1-2; D gene ambiguous. The germline V and J ends were trimmed by 2 bases and 1 base, with 8 bases remaining between them. Looked up from germline, CDR1 is MDHEN and CDR2 is SYDVKM. The CDR3 totals 14 residues. Here the CDR3 DNA reads TGTGCCAGCAGTTTAGTTCAGATTAACTATGGCTACACCTTC. Its protein is CASSLVQINYGYTF.

The rearrangement uses TRBV28 and TRBJ2-3; D may be TRBD1 (6 bases). V lost 3 bases and J lost 7, with 23 bases in between. The CDR3 loop spans 17 amino acids. The germline gives CDR1 MDHEN, CDR2 SYDVKM. Here the CDR3 reads CASSFRGSRQEHHTQYF. Here the CDR3 DNA reads TGTGCCAGCAGTTTCCGAGGAAGCCGACAGGAGCACCATACGCAGTATTTT.

This chain uses TRBV10-3 with TRBJ2-5; 9 bases map to TRBD2. The CDR3 spans 14 residues. CDR1 and CDR2 (germline): ENHRY, SYGVKD. V shed 6 bases, J shed 5 bases, and the junction held 7 bases outside the gene matches. Written as DNA, the CDR3 is TGTGCCATCAGACCAGCGGGGGGTTACGAGACCCAGTACTTC. Its translation is CAIRPAGGYETQYF.

The V call is TRBV5-8, the J call TRBJ1-5; maybe TRBD1 (5 bases). Between the trimmed V and J ends, which lost 2 bases and 0 bases, there was a span of 15 bases. The CDR3 sequence is 17 residues long. Germline-derived CDR1 and CDR2 are SGHTS and YDEGEE. The CDR3 DNA reads as TGTGCCAGCAGCTTAGATACAGGCTTTAATAGCAATCAGCCCCAGCATTTT. This translates into CASSLDTGFNSNQPQHF.

The chain joins TRBV15 to TRBJ2-7; maybe TRBD2 (5 bases). The V end was cut by 2 bases, the J end by 2 bases, with 16 bases between. CDR1 is LNHNV and CDR2 is YYDKDF in the germline V gene (reference sequence). This CDR3 contains 16 residues. CDR3 loop: CATSRQKGIGTYEQYF. The DNA for the CDR3 is TGTGCCACCAGCAGACAGAAGGGAATCGGGACCTACGAGCAGTACTTC.

The chain recombines TRBV7-2 with TRBJ1-1; possible D gene TRBD1, 6 bases. CDR1 and CDR2 from the germline V gene are SGHTA and FQGNSA. Trimming removed 6 bases at V and 0 bases at J, with 14 bases between. The CDR3 is made up of 15 amino acids. The CDR3 region is CASRLRGGVNTEAFF. CDR3 bases: TGTGCCAGCAGACTCAGGGGTGGGGTGAACACTGAAGCTTTCTTT.

CDR3 in DNA: TGTGCCTGGAAACACAGGGGGGATGGCGAGCAGTACTTC. Residues: CAWKHRGDGEQYF. The chain links TRBV30 to TRBJ2-7; 8 bases are a match to TRBD1. The CDR3 covers 13 residues. The J segment lost 6 bases and the V segment lost 4 bases, leaving 8 bases of the junction unmatched. Germline V gives CDR1 GTSNPN, CDR2 SVGIG (reference sequence).

The rearrangement joins TRBV11-2 to TRBJ2-5; 10 positions agree with TRBD1. This CDR3 is 19 amino acids long. Germline-derived CDR1 and CDR2 are SGHAT and FQNNGV. Germline trimming cut 5 bases from V and 9 bases from J; bases unmatched to any gene: 24. DNA for the CDR3: TGTGCCAGCAGCGCACCGACAGGGGGCGCGCTGGCTTCGGGGGTGGCCCAGTACTTC. Protein: CASSAPTGGALASGVAQYF.

This chain uses TRBV27 with TRBJ2-3, with 8 bases identical to TRBD1. CDR3 length equals 18 residues. V gave up 5 bases and J gave up 1 base; unmatched junction bases: 14. Germline V lookup: CDR1 MNHEY, CDR2 SMNVEV (reference sequence). The CDR3 loop reads CASSPTTPGTGGTDTQYF. CDR3 DNA: TGTGCCAGCAGTCCTACGACTCCCGGGACAGGCGGCACAGATACGCAGTATTTT.

This clone has just one count. The chain links TRBV30 to TRBJ2-5; D is unclear. V dropped 0 bases and J dropped 4 bases, with 6 bases sitting between them. The CDR3 has 12 amino acids. Germline V gene data show CDR1 as GTSNPN and CDR2 as SVGIG (reference sequence). The DNA of the CDR3 is TGTGCCTGGAGTGTACTGTTAGAGACCCAGTACTTC. It translates to CAWSVLLETQYF.

This chain uses TRBV4-2 with TRBJ2-1, with D possibly being TRBD2 (5 bases). The CDR3 spans 16 residues. Trimming pared 4 bases from V and 12 bases from J, leaving 25 bases between. Germline loops: CDR1 LGHNA, CDR2 YNFKEQ. CDR3 DNA: TGTGCCAGCAGCCCAACTTCCGACGGTTTCCGCGGGTGGCAGTTCTTC. It specifies CASSPTSDGFRGWQFF.

The chain links TRBV3-1 (or the pseudogene TRBV3-2) to TRBJ1-2, with TRBD1 as a possible D gene (5 bases). The germline V and J ends were trimmed by 4 bases and 8 bases, with 14 bases remaining between them. The germline V gene has CDR1 LGHDT and CDR2 YNNKEL (reference sequence). This CDR3 has 13 residues. The CDR3 DNA is TGTGCCAGCAGCCGGGATCAGGGTGGAGGCTACACCTTC. It specifies CASSRDQGGGYTF.

Points on this clone: Other DNA sequences in this specimen translate into the identical CDR3. The V and J genes are TRBV7-2 and TRBJ2-7; TRBD2 agrees at 8 bases. The CDR3 is made up of 15 amino acids. With V trimmed by 1 base and J by 4 bases, 6 bases remained unmatched. Germline-derived CDR1 and CDR2 are SGHTA and FQGNSA. In DNA form, the CDR3 reads TGTGCCAGCAGCTTAGTTCCGGGGGGGCGTTACGAGCAGTACTTC. It specifies CASSLVPGGRYEQYF. Using reference TRBV7-2 and TRBJ2-7 for the parts outside the CDR3, the full variable domain is GAGVSQSPSNKVTEKGKDVELRCDPISGHTALYWYRQSLGQGLEFLIYFQGNSAPDKSGLPSDRFSAERTGGSVSTLTIQRTQQEDSAVYLCASSLVPGGRYEQYFGPGTRLTVT.

The chain uses TRBV5-1 and TRBJ1-4; 7 bases align to TRBD1. Germline trimming cut 3 bases from V and 7 bases from J; bases unmatched to any gene: 6. This CDR3 spans 14 amino acids. The germline V gene has CDR1 SGHRS and CDR2 YFSETQ. The CDR3 DNA follows: TGCGCCAGCAGCTCGGCCAGGGGGGCTGAAAAACTGTTTTTT. Residues: CASSSARGAEKLFF.

The rearrangement links TRBV7-3 to TRBJ2-3; 11 bases are a match to TRBD2. V was clipped by 4 bases and J by 6 bases; unmatched bases: 6. Germline V gene lookup returns CDR1 SGHTA and CDR2 FQGTGA. The CDR3 spans 15 residues. The CDR3 nucleotides read TGTGCCAGCAGCTCTAGCGGGGGGCCCCCGGATACGCAGTATTTT. Its translation is CASSSSGGPPDTQYF.

The chain is built from TRBV19 and TRBJ2-1, with a possible D match to TRBD1 (6 bases). The ends were cut back, 7 bases at V and 4 bases at J, with 20 bases in the middle. This CDR3 is 16 amino acids long. In germline, CDR1 is LNHDA, CDR2 SQIVND (reference sequence). The CDR3 region is CASTLTGSPPYNEQFF. In nucleotides, the CDR3 is TGTGCCAGTACCCTGACAGGATCCCCCCCTTACAATGAGCAGTTCTTC.